The clone carrying this T cell receptor (beta chain) has only a few counts. Trimming removed 6 bases from V and 7 bases from J, with 22 bases in between. The CDR3 is made up of 14 amino acids. Germline V CDR1 and CDR2: DFQATT, SNEGSKA (reference sequence). This sample was included in a study of human T cells and chemical hapten exposure. Time point described: patch test 3, about 24 weeks after DPC sensitization. As to treatment: therapeutic diphenylcyclopropenone sensitization with weekly scalp DPC. Original processing methods: From about 20,000 to 690,000 TCRs were found per sample, with a median of about 96,000. TCRdb re-analysed the RACE reads in MiXCR, keeping a single row per CDR3 protein. The V and J calls and clone size are TCRdb's, not the authors'. This sample has 85,000 to 100,000 distinct CDR3 sequences, with 25% to 35% found just once.

The sample in question was whole blood, obtained in connection with sensitization to the hapten diphenylcyclopropenone (DPC). This TCR was recovered from a man between 35 and 55 years old with alopecia areata. Some clones in this sample may be carry-over from other donors' samples. The rearrangement uses TRBV20-1 and TRBJ2-7; D is unresolved. CDR3 sequence: CSAYPGSQRKEQYF. The CDR3 nucleotides read TGCAGTGCCTACCCAGGAAGCCAGCGCAAGGAGCAGTACTTC.